The 10 T cell receptor beta chains presented below share a single source sample, sequenced in a study of graft-versus-host responses after intestinal transplantation. This table comes from immunoSEQ multiplex PCR, and its TCRdb copy is limited to in-frame clones, with some not included. The table lists approximately 94,000 clones, roughly 87% of them singletons. These receptors' antigens are unknown. This material consisted of unstimulated CD4+ T cells sorted from spleen or lymph node cells, taken before transplant. These receptor sequences come from a human donor who was the organ donor for an intestinal transplant.

The chain carries TRBV9 and TRBJ2-7; a possible D gene is TRBD1 (6 bases). The CDR3 length is 15 residues. The germline CDR1 and CDR2 sequences are SGDLS and YYNGEE. V lost 0 bases to trimming and J lost 5 bases, with 15 bases between them. CDR3 sequence: CASSVEAGEVDEQYF. CDR3 bases: TGTGCCAGCAGCGTAGAGGCAGGGGAAGTCGACGAGCAGTACTTC.

The chain uses TRBV6-1 and TRBJ1-6; D possibly corresponds to TRBD1 (6 bases). Trimming removed 5 bases at V and 2 bases at J, with 7 bases between. Germline CDR1 is MNHNS and CDR2 is SASEGT. The CDR3 spans 14 residues. The CDR3 region has the DNA TGTGCCAGCAGTAGGGACACCTATAATTCACCCCTCCACTTT. This sequence encodes CASSRDTYNSPLHF.

A single count supports this clone. J is TRBJ2-4 and V is TRBV5-6; D call uncertain. Per germline, CDR1 SGHDT and CDR2 YYEEEE. V dropped 4 bases and J dropped 2 bases, with 13 bases sitting between them. The CDR3 extends over 15 amino acids. The CDR3 nucleotides read TGTGCCAGCAGCCCTTTTGAGGTAACCAAAAACATTCAGTACTTC. Amino acids: CASSPFEVTKNIQYF.

The genes are TRBV30 and TRBJ2-7, with D tentatively TRBD1 (5 bases). The CDR3 is made up of 13 amino acids. Germline lookup yields CDR1 GTSNPN and CDR2 SVGIG (reference sequence). Trimming shortened V by 3 bases and J by 1 base, and 10 bases separated the two germline ends. CDR3 amino acids: CAWSQGNSYEQYF. CDR3 DNA: TGTGCCTGGAGCCAGGGAAATTCCTACGAGCAGTACTTC. Combining the CDR3 with reference TRBV30 and TRBJ2-7 gives the whole variable domain SQTIHQWPATLVQPVGSPLSLECTVEGTSNPNLYWYRQAAGRGLQLLFYSVGIGQISSEVPQNLSASRPQDRQFILSSKKLLLSDSGFYLCAWSQGNSYEQYFGPGTRLTVT.

The chain employs TRBV6-5 and TRBJ2-7; D remains ambiguous. The germline gives CDR1 MNHEY, CDR2 SVGAGI. This CDR3 spans 14 amino acids. V was pared by 2 bases and J by 6 bases, with 14 bases between. The chain's CDR3 is CASSYQVKGSEQYF. Here the CDR3 DNA reads TGTGCCAGCAGTTACCAGGTTAAGGGAAGCGAGCAGTACTTC.

The chain joins TRBV15 to TRBJ2-2; D not certain. The CDR3 length is 15 residues. Germline values: CDR1 LNHNV, CDR2 YYDKDF (reference sequence). V lost 1 base and J 3 bases, leaving 9 bases between the germline ends. CDR3 sequence (DNA): TGTGCCACCAGCAGAGGCAATAGGGACACCGGGGAGCTGTTTTTT. This sequence encodes CATSRGNRDTGELFF.

The chain uses TRBV6-6 and TRBJ2-1; D not resolved. Per the germline V gene, CDR1 is MNHNY and CDR2 is SVGAGI (reference sequence). Trimming stripped 8 bases from V and 6 bases from J, with 11 bases between. This CDR3 comprises 12 residues. This CDR3 is CASSRKGNEQFF. The DNA for the CDR3 is TGTGCCAGCTCCCGAAAGGGCAATGAGCAGTTCTTC.

This chain uses TRBV5-5 with TRBJ2-3; D is ambiguous. CDR1 is SGHKS, CDR2 YYEKEE, per germline (reference sequence). V was shortened by 0 bases and J by 2 bases, with 13 bases between the two germline ends. The CDR3 consists of 16 residues. The CDR3 sequence is CASSLGISRLTDTQYF. The CDR3 DNA reads TGTGCCAGCAGCTTGGGTATCTCCCGCCTCACAGATACGCAGTATTTT.

J is TRBJ2-6 and V is TRBV5-1; TRBD1 matches at 8 bases. From germline, CDR1 is SGHRS and CDR2 YFSETQ. The junction had 6 bases not matched to a gene; V was cut back by 4 bases and J by 0 bases. The CDR3 consists of 17 residues. The CDR3 protein is CASSAGTGSSGANVLTF. The CDR3 DNA follows: TGCGCCAGCAGCGCCGGGACAGGTTCCTCTGGGGCCAACGTCCTGACTTTC. The full variable domain, rest sourced from reference TRBV5-1 and TRBJ2-6, is KAGVTQTPRYLIKTRGQQVTLSCSPISGHRSVSWYQQTPGQGLQFLFEYFSETQRNKGNFPGRFSGRQFSNSRSEMNVSTLELGDSALYLCASSAGTGSSGANVLTFGAGSRLTVL.

This chain connects TRBV10-3 to TRBJ2-7; perhaps TRBD2 as D (6 bases). The V gene lost 10 bases and the J gene lost 4 bases, with 17 bases spanning the gap. This CDR3 comprises 13 residues. Germline CDR1 is ENHRY and CDR2 is SYGVKD. The CDR3 DNA is TGTGCCACTGCTGTTGGGGGGTCTTACGAGCAGTACTTC. This translates into CATAVGGSYEQYF.